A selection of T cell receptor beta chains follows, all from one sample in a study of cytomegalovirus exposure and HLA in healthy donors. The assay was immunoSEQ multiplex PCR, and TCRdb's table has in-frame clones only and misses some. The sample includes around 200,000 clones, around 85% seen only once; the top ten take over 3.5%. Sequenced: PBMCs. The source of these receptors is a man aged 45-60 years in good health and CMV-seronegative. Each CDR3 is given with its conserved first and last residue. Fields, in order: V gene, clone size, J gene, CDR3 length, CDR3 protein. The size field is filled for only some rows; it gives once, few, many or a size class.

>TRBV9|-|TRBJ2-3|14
CASSGTGGADTQYF
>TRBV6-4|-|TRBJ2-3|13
CASSEGSADTQYF
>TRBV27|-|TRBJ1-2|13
CASSLRGHRTYTF
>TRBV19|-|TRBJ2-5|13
CASSRSGRETQYF
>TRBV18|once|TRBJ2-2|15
CASSPLAGDTGELFF
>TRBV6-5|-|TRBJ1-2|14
CASSYSTGEDGYTF
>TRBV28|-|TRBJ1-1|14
CASSLTGDGTEAFF
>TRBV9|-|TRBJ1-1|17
CASSEGQQSGGDTEAFF
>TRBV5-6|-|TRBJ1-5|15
CASSLATALNQPQHF
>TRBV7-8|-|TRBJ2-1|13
CASSGQGRDEQFF
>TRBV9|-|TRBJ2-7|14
CASSPGTVPYEQYF
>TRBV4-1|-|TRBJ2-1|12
CASSQESDEQFF
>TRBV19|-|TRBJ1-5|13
CASRDRENQPQHF
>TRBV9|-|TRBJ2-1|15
CASSVATSGGIEQFF
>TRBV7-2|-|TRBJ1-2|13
CASSSHDRRGYTF
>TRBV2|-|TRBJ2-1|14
CASKQEAVRGSRFF
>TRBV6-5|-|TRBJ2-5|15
CASSRPGTAPGQQYF
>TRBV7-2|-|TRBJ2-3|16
CASSRAGGSSTDTQYF
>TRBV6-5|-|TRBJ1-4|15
CASSYLDREGEKLFF
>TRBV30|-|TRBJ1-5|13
CAWRGGQNQPQHF
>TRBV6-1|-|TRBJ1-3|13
CASKVRVGNTIYF
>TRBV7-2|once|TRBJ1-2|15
CASSLSLDRRDGYTF
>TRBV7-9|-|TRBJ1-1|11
CASSLYTEAFF
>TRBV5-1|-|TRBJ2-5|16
CASSRTGTGNQETQYF